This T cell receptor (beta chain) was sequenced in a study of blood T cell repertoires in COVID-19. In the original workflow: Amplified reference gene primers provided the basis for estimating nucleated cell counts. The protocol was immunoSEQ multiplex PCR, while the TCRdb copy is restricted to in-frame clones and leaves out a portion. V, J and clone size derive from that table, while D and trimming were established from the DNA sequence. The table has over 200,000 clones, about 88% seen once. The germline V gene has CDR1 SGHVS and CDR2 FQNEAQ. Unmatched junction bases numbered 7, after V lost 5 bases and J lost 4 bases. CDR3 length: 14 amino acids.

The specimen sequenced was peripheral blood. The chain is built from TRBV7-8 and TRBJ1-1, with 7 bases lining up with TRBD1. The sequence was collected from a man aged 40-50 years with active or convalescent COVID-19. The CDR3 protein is CASSTLTGRTEAFF. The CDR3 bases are TGTGCCAGCAGCACATTGACAGGGCGCACTGAAGCTTTCTTT.